These 4 T cell receptor beta chains were all obtained from the same sample, sequenced in a study of blood T cell repertoires in COVID-19. Some clones are missing from TCRdb's copy, which holds only in-frame ones; the method was immunoSEQ multiplex PCR. Counted here are 200,000 or so clones, 70% to 85% occurring once; the ten biggest clones make up under 1.5%. The sample comprised PBMCs or T cells enriched from blood (not recorded which). The receptor source for this set is a woman between 35 and 50 years old with acute COVID-19.

The genes are TRBV4-3 and TRBJ1-4; 12 bases align to TRBD1. The J segment lost 8 bases and the V segment lost 1 base, leaving 17 bases of the junction unmatched. This CDR3 has 20 residues. Per germline, CDR1 LGHNA and CDR2 YSLEER. Here the CDR3 reads CASSQVWKIGTGGLEEKLFF. Written as DNA, the CDR3 is TGCGCCAGCAGCCAAGTATGGAAGATTGGGACAGGGGGCCTCGAGGAAAAACTGTTTTTT.

In this sample, this clone turned up a few times. V gene TRBV27 combines with J gene TRBJ1-2; D is ambiguous. The CDR3 extends over 15 amino acids. Trimming pared 8 bases from V and 2 bases from J, leaving 18 bases between. CDR1 is MNHEY and CDR2 is SMNVEV in the germline V gene (reference sequence). The CDR3 here is CASSLLNNLNYGYTF. CDR3 DNA sequence: TGTGCCAGCTCCCTTCTCAATAACCTAAACTATGGCTACACCTTC.

The chain joins TRBV7-2 to TRBJ2-5; a weak D match, TRBD1 (6 bases). This CDR3 region has 15 residues. V was trimmed by 2 bases and J by 5 bases, leaving 15 bases between them. Germline-derived CDR1 and CDR2 are SGHTA and FQGNSA. In nucleotides, the CDR3 is TGTGCCAGCAGCTTATCCGGACAGTTCAGGGAGACCCAGTACTTC. It codes for CASSLSGQFRETQYF.

This clone was seen a few times. The chain links TRBV27 to TRBJ1-4; 7 bases fit TRBD1. This CDR3 region has 13 residues. The germline V gene has CDR1 MNHEY and CDR2 SMNVEV (reference sequence). Germline trimming cut 7 bases from V and 13 bases from J; bases unmatched to any gene: 12. DNA for the CDR3: TGTGCCAGCACGACCCGGGACAGCCAGGTACTGTTTTTT. Its translation: CASTTRDSQVLFF. Filled out from reference TRBV27 and TRBJ1-4, the complete variable domain reads EAQVTQNPRYLITVTGKKLTVTCSQNMNHEYMSWYRQDPGLGLRQIYYSMNVEVTDKGDVPEGYKVSRKEKRNFPLILESPSPNQTSLYFCASTTRDSQVLFFGSGTQLSVL.